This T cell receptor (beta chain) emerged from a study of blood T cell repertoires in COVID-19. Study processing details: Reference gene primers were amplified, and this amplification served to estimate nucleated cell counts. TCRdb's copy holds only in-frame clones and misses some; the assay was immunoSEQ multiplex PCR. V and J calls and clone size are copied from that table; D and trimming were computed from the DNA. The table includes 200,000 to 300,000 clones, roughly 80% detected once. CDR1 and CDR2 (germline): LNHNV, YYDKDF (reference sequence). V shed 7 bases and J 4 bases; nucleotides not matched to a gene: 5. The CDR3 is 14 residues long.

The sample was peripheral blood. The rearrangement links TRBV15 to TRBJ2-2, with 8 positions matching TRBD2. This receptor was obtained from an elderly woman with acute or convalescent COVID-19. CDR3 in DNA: TGTGCCACCACGCCGGGACTAGGCACCGGGGAGCTGTTTTTT. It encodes CATTPGLGTGELFF.